This T cell receptor (beta chain) stems from a study of blood T cell repertoires in COVID-19. Study summary: The samples span acute and convalescent COVID-19 from the United States, Italy and Spain. T cells, B-cell-depleted T cells, or PBMCs supplied cDNA or gDNA.

The table lists this clone with a count of one. As processed by the authors: Estimates of nucleated cell counts were drawn from the amplification of reference gene primers. Produced via immunoSEQ multiplex PCR; TCRdb's table is partial and in-frame only. V and J calls and clone size are copied from that table; D and trimming were computed from the DNA. This sample yields about 160,000 clones, of which 70% to 90% are seen a single time; 0.85% to 1.2% belongs to the top ten. Trimming pared 8 bases from V and 4 bases from J, leaving 14 bases between. Germline V CDR1 and CDR2: ENHRY, SYGVKD. There are 13 residues in the CDR3.

Material for sequencing was peripheral blood. V usage is TRBV10-3 and J usage is TRBJ1-1; D uncertain. This clonotype was obtained from a middle-aged man with acute or convalescent COVID-19. The CDR3 sequence is CAIAPREGTEAFF. Written as DNA, the CDR3 is TGTGCCATCGCCCCAAGGGAGGGCACTGAAGCTTTCTTT.